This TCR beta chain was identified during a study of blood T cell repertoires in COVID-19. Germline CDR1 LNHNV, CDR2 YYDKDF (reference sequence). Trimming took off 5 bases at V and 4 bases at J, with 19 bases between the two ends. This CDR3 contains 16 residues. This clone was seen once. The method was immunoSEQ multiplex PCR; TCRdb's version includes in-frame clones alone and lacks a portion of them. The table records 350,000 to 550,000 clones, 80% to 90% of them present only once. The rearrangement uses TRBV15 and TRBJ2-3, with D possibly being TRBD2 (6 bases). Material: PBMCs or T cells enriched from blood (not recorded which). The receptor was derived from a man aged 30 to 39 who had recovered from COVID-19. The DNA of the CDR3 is TGTGCCACCAGCGGATTAGCGGTAGGACGCGCAGATACGCAGTATTTT. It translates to CATSGLAVGRADTQYF.